The clone carrying this T cell receptor beta chain has a single count. The study drew participants aged roughly 18 to 95 years from roughly 25 US areas. Recovered status in Cohort 3 required two negative PCRs, clearance, or symptom resolution. This entry comes from a study of blood T cell repertoires in COVID-19. Profiled with immunoSEQ multiplex PCR; TCRdb holds only in-frame clones, not every one. The sample lists 150,000 or so clones, around 80% occurring once. The receptor was isolated from a man in his fifties who had recovered from COVID-19. The sequenced sample consisted of PBMCs or T cells enriched from blood (not recorded which).

The CDR3 coding sequence is TGTGCCAGCAGCAAACCGGGGGGGTCAGGGGAGCCCCAGCATTTT. Its protein is CASSKPGGSGEPQHF. The genes are TRBV7-9 and TRBJ1-5, with D possibly being TRBD1 (6 bases). There are 15 residues in the CDR3. The V gene lost 5 bases and the J gene lost 8 bases, with 19 bases spanning the gap. The germline gives CDR1 SEHNR, CDR2 FQNEAQ (reference sequence).